This TCR beta chain was captured in a study of OX40 agonist ivuxolimab in advanced cancers. At the level of the study: An agonistic anti-OX40 (CD134) antibody, ivuxolimab, was used to treat the patients. Participants, 82.7% male, averaged about 59 years of age, ranging from about 23 to 90.

The CDR3 runs to 13 residues. Trimming left V 1 base short and J 5 bases short, with 9 bases between. Germline CDR1 is SGHDT and CDR2 is YYEEEE. Overall study findings and caveats: Clones of CD4+ and CD8+ blood T cells grew by week 6 at doses of 0.1 to 3.0 mg/kg.

Remarks on this clone: Its cognate antigen is unknown.

Clones were sequenced by immunoSEQ multiplex PCR, and TCRdb holds only the in-frame ones, with some missing. This table has approximately 61,000 clones, about 89% appearing once. This clonotype was sampled from an adult with an advanced solid tumor such as melanoma, head and neck, liver or kidney cancer. This chain links TRBV5-6 with TRBJ2-5, with unresolved D. Material: CD4+ or CD8+ T cells sorted from blood, obtained in a trial of the OX40 agonist ivuxolimab. The CDR3 loop is CASSLLSDETQYF. CDR3 sequence (DNA): TGTGCCAGCAGCTTGTTGAGCGACGAGACCCAGTACTTC.